Following are 22 T cell receptor beta chains from one sample sequenced in a study of PD-L1 blockade in urothelial cancer. Measured with immunoSEQ multiplex PCR; TCRdb has only the in-frame clones, and not every one. This sample has around 51,000 clones, with around 88% found just once. This specimen consisted of PBMCs, obtained around atezolizumab (anti-PD-L1) treatment. All receptors come from a man in his fifties or sixties with urothelial cancer.

This clone was picked up one time. CDR3 nucleotides: TGTGCCAGCAGGGAGATACAGGGGGTTTCGGATACGCAGTATTTT. It specifies CASREIQGVSDTQYF. The J gene is TRBJ2-3, the V gene TRBV2; 8 bases map to TRBD1. Unmatched junction bases numbered 11, after V lost 6 bases and J lost 6 bases. CDR1 is SNHLY and CDR2 is FYNNEI in the germline V gene. The CDR3 is 15 residues long.

The sample holds one count of this clone. This sequence joins TRBV6-1 and TRBJ1-3; the D is unclear. This CDR3 is 15 amino acids long. The germline V gene encodes CDR1 MNHNS and CDR2 SASEGT. The germline V and J ends were trimmed by 3 bases and 4 bases, with 13 bases remaining between them. This chain's CDR3 is CASSEVRARGNTIYF. The CDR3 bases are TGTGCCAGCAGTGAGGTTCGCGCTAGGGGAAACACCATATATTTT.

The V call is TRBV30, the J call TRBJ1-4; D is possibly TRBD1 (6 bases). Germline assignment: CDR1 GTSNPN and CDR2 SVGIG (reference sequence). V shed 3 bases and J shed 8 bases, with 10 bases lying between them. This CDR3 is 12 amino acids long. CDR3 in amino acids: CAWRTGWEKLFF. The CDR3 DNA sequence: TGTGCCTGGAGGACAGGATGGGAAAAACTGTTTTTT. Using reference TRBV30 and TRBJ1-4 for the parts outside the CDR3, the full variable domain is SQTIHQWPATLVQPVGSPLSLECTVEGTSNPNLYWYRQAAGRGLQLLFYSVGIGQISSEVPQNLSASRPQDRQFILSSKKLLLSDSGFYLCAWRTGWEKLFFGSGTQLSVL.

The V gene is TRBV5-4, the J gene TRBJ1-3; unclear D gene. V was trimmed by 0 bases and J by 2 bases, leaving 9 bases between them. CDR1 SGHNT and CDR2 YYREEE come from the germline V gene (reference sequence). CDR3 length equals 15 residues. CDR3 coding DNA: TGTGCCAGCAGCTTGGGGGCTCCAACTGGAAACACCATATATTTT. This codes for CASSLGAPTGNTIYF.

The gene calls are TRBV10-3 and TRBJ2-7; no definite D call. Germline V gene data show CDR1 as ENHRY and CDR2 as SYGVKD. CDR3 length: 15 amino acids. V lost 4 bases and J lost 3, with 16 bases in between. The CDR3 coding sequence is TGTGCCATCAGTGGACTCTCAAATAACCACTACGAGCAGTACTTC. This codes for CAISGLSNNHYEQYF.

The V and J genes are TRBV7-3 and TRBJ2-2; TRBD1 agrees at 8 bases. Germline V gene lookup returns CDR1 SGHTA and CDR2 FQGTGA. The J segment lost 7 bases and the V segment lost 5 bases, leaving 9 bases of the junction unmatched. The CDR3 is 15 amino acids. CDR3 sequence reads: CASSINRGESGELFF. DNA of the CDR3: TGTGCCAGCAGCATCAACAGGGGGGAAAGCGGGGAGCTGTTTTTT.

This chain connects TRBV7-8 to TRBJ2-7, with D perhaps matching TRBD1 (6 bases). The CDR3 is made up of 15 amino acids. CDR1 is SGHVS and CDR2 is FQNEAQ in the germline V gene. The V end was cut by 2 bases, the J end by 6 bases, with 17 bases between. The CDR3 reads CASSLFPQGRREQYF. In DNA form, the CDR3 reads TGTGCCAGCAGCTTATTTCCCCAGGGGAGACGCGAGCAGTACTTC.

The chain employs TRBV5-1 and TRBJ1-2; possibly TRBD1 for D (6 bases). Germline V gene sequence: CDR1 SGHRS, CDR2 YFSETQ. V lost 4 bases and J lost 3, with 10 bases in between. This CDR3 has 13 amino acids. In nucleotides, the CDR3 is TGCGCCAGCAGCGTGGACAGAGACTATGGCTACACCTTC. Its translation is CASSVDRDYGYTF.

This chain uses TRBV10-3 with TRBJ2-6; 10 bases are shared with TRBD1. Trimming took 4 bases from V and 4 from J; bases not matched to a gene: 10. Germline V gene sequence: CDR1 ENHRY, CDR2 SYGVKD. The CDR3 has 18 residues. The CDR3 DNA reads as TGTGCCATCAGTGTCCCCGGGACAGGGGCTTTGGGGGCCAACGTCCTGACTTTC. It codes for CAISVPGTGALGANVLTF.

The chain uses TRBV6-5 and TRBJ2-7, with D perhaps TRBD2 (6 bases). The length of the CDR3 is 13 residues. Germline V gene lookup returns CDR1 MNHEY and CDR2 SVGAGI. Deletions cut 9 bases from V and 4 bases from J, with 16 bases between. This chain's CDR3 is CASTGTQIYEQYF. For the CDR3, the DNA is TGTGCCAGTACCGGGACTCAGATTTACGAGCAGTACTTC.

The count of this clone is one. The V gene is TRBV11-3, the J gene TRBJ2-7; 8 bases agree with TRBD1. Germline V CDR1 and CDR2: SGHNT, YENEEA. This CDR3 is 13 amino acids long. The V segment lost 3 bases and the J segment 6 bases; nucleotides outside the gene matches: 4. As DNA, the CDR3 is TGTGCCAGCAGCTTGCCAGGGGGCCTCGAGCAGTACTTC. The encoded protein is CASSLPGGLEQYF.

This chain connects TRBV27 to TRBJ2-6; D ambiguous. Looked up from germline, CDR1 is MNHEY and CDR2 is SMNVEV (reference sequence). The CDR3 totals 15 residues. With 3 bases removed from V and 0 bases from J, the gap between germline ends came to 6 bases. DNA for the CDR3: TGTGCCAGCAGTTTCCAAAACTCTGGGGCCAACGTCCTGACTTTC. It translates to CASSFQNSGANVLTF.

This clone was detected once. The chain is built from TRBV18 and TRBJ1-1; perhaps TRBD1 as D (5 bases). CDR1 KGHSH and CDR2 LQKENI come from the germline V gene. V lost 1 base and J lost 7, with 7 bases in between. This CDR3 has 12 residues. CDR3 DNA: TGTGCCAGCTCACCACTGGGGGGTGAAGCTTTCTTT. Translated: CASSPLGGEAFF.

V usage is TRBV5-6 and J usage is TRBJ2-5; D call uncertain. Trimming removed 1 base at V and 2 bases at J, with 12 bases between. CDR3 size: 15 residues. CDR1 and CDR2 (germline): SGHDT, YYEEEE. In nucleotides, the CDR3 is TGTGCCAGCAGCTTGCTGAGCGCCCCTCAAGAGACCCAGTACTTC. Its translation is CASSLLSAPQETQYF.

This clone appeared once. This chain joins TRBV7-9 and TRBJ2-3; 7 nucleotides line up with TRBD1. The CDR3 has 15 amino acids. The V gene's germline CDR1 is SEHNR and CDR2 FQNEAQ (reference sequence). With V trimmed by 10 bases and J by 0 bases, 10 bases remained unmatched. CDR3 region: CATHGDRTSTDTQYF. CDR3 sequence (DNA): TGTGCCACCCACGGGGACAGAACTAGCACAGATACGCAGTATTTT.

The rearrangement uses TRBV7-8 and TRBJ1-1, with 9 bases matching TRBD1. V was pared by 5 bases and J by 3 bases, with 4 bases of the junction left unmatched. The length of the CDR3 is 14 residues. CDR1 and CDR2 from the germline V gene are SGHVS and FQNEAQ. CDR3 sequence (DNA): TGTGCCAGCAGCCGGGACAGGGTGGACACTGAAGCTTTCTTT. As protein: CASSRDRVDTEAFF.

The gene calls are TRBV27 and TRBJ2-7; 8 bases fit TRBD1. The CDR3 runs to 15 residues. The germline CDR1 and CDR2 sequences are MNHEY and SMNVEV (reference sequence). Germline trimming cut 5 bases from V and 3 bases from J; bases unmatched to any gene: 9. The DNA of the CDR3 is TGTGCCAGCAGTGAGAGGGGGACAGGACTCTACGAGCAGTACTTC. This codes for CASSERGTGLYEQYF.

The genes are TRBV5-1 and TRBJ2-7; no reliable D call. The CDR3 covers 13 residues. From germline, CDR1 is SGHRS and CDR2 YFSETQ. V dropped 4 bases and J dropped 2 bases, with 10 bases sitting between them. The CDR3 region is CASSAGSAYEQYF. The CDR3, as DNA: TGCGCCAGCAGCGCCGGCAGCGCCTACGAGCAGTACTTC.

The genes are TRBV7-6 and TRBJ1-1; TRBD1 is a possible D gene (5 bases). The V end was cut by 8 bases, the J end by 3 bases, with 16 bases between. Germline-derived CDR1 and CDR2 are SGHVS and FNYEAQ. This CDR3 is built from 14 residues. Here the CDR3 reads CASGRGLAHTEAFF. CDR3 coding DNA: TGTGCCAGCGGAAGGGGTTTGGCCCACACTGAAGCTTTCTTT.

This chain joins TRBV19 and TRBJ1-1; D might be TRBD1 (5 bases). Trimming cost V 8 bases and J 2 bases, with 18 bases left between them. The CDR3 runs to 15 residues. In germline, CDR1 is LNHDA, CDR2 SQIVND (reference sequence). This chain's CDR3 is CASSGPGVGNTEAFF. The CDR3, as DNA: TGTGCCAGTTCCGGTCCGGGGGTGGGAAACACTGAAGCTTTCTTT.

The chain recombines TRBV10-3 with TRBJ1-2; TRBD1 might be the D (5 bases). The V end lost 0 bases, the J end lost 5 bases, and 10 bases lay between the germline ends. This CDR3 comprises 14 residues. The germline V gene has CDR1 ENHRY and CDR2 SYGVKD. This CDR3 reads CAISESAGTYGYTF. The CDR3 DNA follows: TGTGCCATCAGTGAGTCCGCAGGGACTTATGGCTACACCTTC.

The CDR3 protein is CASSFSSRSLGQPQHF. DNA for the CDR3: TGTGCCAGCAGTTTTTCGTCCAGGTCCTTGGGTCAGCCCCAGCATTTT. The V call is TRBV28, the J call TRBJ1-5; no clear D. Germline lookup yields CDR1 MDHEN and CDR2 SYDVKM. V was cut by 3 bases and J by 6 bases, with 18 bases left in between. This CDR3 is built from 16 residues.